Listed here is a single T cell receptor beta chain. CDR3 size: 14 residues. From germline, CDR1 is MGHRA and CDR2 YSYEKL. V was pared by 3 bases and J by 0 bases, with 9 bases between. The data are from a study of CD39 and CD103 CD8 tumor-infiltrating T cells. Clones were sequenced by immunoSEQ multiplex PCR, and TCRdb holds only the in-frame ones, with some missing. The sample has 15,000 or so clones, about nine tenths seen once. The source of this sequence is a human donor with head and neck squamous cell carcinoma. The chain recombines TRBV4-1 with TRBJ2-7; D not resolved. The specimen sequenced was CD8+ T cells sorted from blood. The sample's subset: total memory CD8 T cells (CD45RA-CCR7+/-) from blood or uninvolved lymph node. As DNA, the CDR3 is TGCGCCAGCAGCCAGCTCACGAGCTCCTACGAGCAGTACTTC. It translates to CASSQLTSSYEQYF.